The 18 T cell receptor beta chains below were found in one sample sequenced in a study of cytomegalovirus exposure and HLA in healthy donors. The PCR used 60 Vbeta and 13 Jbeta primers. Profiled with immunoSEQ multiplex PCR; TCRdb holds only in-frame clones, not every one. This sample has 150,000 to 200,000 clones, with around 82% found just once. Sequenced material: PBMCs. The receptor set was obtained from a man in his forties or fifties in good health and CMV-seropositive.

Here the CDR3 reads CSVEGRGYNEQFF. The CDR3, as DNA: TGCAGCGTTGAGGGCAGGGGCTACAATGAGCAGTTCTTC. V gene TRBV29-1 combines with J gene TRBJ2-1; tentative D call: TRBD1 (6 bases). The CDR3 spans 13 residues. Germline loops: CDR1 SQVTM, CDR2 ANQGSEA. V shed 3 bases and J shed 3 bases, with 9 bases lying between them.

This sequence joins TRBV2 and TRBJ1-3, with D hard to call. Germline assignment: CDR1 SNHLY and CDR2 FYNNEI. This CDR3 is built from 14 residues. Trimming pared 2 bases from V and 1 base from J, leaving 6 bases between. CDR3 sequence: CASSESRSGNTIYF. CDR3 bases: TGTGCCAGCAGTGAATCGAGGTCTGGAAACACCATATATTTT.

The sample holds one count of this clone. The CDR3 coding sequence is TGTGCCAGCACCTGGCTGGGGCCTGACACTGAAGCTTTCTTT. Residues: CASTWLGPDTEAFF. This chain joins TRBV7-9 and TRBJ1-1; possible D gene TRBD1, 5 bases. The CDR3 length is 14 residues. Trimming took 7 bases from V and 3 from J, leaving 15 bases between them. Germline CDR1 and CDR2: SEHNR and FQNEAQ (reference sequence).

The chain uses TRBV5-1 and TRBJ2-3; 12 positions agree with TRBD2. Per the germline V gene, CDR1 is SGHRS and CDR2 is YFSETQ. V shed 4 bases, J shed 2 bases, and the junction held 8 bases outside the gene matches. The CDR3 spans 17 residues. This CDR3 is CASSARTSGKVTDTQYF. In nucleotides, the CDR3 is TGCGCCAGCAGCGCCCGGACTAGCGGGAAGGTCACAGATACGCAGTATTTT.

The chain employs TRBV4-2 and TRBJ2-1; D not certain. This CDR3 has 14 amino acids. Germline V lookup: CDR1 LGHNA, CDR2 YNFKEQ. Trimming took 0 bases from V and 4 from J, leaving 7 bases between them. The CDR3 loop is CASSQDPLYNEQFF. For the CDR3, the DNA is TGTGCCAGCAGCCAAGACCCCTTGTACAATGAGCAGTTCTTC.

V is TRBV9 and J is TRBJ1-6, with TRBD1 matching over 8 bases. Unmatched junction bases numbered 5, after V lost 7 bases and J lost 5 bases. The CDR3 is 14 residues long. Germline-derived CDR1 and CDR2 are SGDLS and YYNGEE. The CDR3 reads CASGGTGNNSPLHF. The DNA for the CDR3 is TGTGCCAGCGGGGGGACAGGCAATAATTCACCCCTCCACTTT. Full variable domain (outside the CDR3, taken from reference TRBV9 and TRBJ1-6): DSGVTQTPKHLITATGQRVTLRCSPRSGDLSVYWYQQSLDQGLQFLIQYYNGEERAKGNILERFSAQQFPDLHSELNLSSLELGDSALYFCASGGTGNNSPLHFGNGTRLTVT.

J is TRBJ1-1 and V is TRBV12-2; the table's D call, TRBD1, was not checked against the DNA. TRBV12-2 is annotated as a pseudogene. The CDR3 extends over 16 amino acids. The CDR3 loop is CASRLGFGTANTEAFF. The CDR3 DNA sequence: TGTGCAAGTCGCTTGGGCTTCGGGACAGCGAACACTGAAGCTTTCTTT.

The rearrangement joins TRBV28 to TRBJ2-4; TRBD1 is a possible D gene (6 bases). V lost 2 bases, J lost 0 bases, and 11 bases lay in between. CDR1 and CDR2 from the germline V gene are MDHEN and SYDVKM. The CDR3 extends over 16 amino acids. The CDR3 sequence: CASSLRQVLAKNIQYF. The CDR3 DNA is TGTGCCAGCAGTTTACGACAGGTTTTAGCCAAAAACATTCAGTACTTC.

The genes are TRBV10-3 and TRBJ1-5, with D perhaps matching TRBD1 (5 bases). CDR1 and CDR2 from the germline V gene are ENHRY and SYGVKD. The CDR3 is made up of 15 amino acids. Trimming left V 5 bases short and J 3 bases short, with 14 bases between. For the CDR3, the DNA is TGTGCCATCAGTTTGGGGGGGGGTAACAATCAGCCCCAGCATTTT. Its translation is CAISLGGGNNQPQHF.

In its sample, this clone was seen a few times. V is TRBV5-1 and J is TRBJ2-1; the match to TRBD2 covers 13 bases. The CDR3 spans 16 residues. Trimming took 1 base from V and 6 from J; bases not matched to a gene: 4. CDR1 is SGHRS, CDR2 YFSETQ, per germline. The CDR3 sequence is CASSLLGTSGVNEQFF. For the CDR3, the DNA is TGCGCCAGCAGCTTGCTCGGGACTAGCGGGGTCAATGAGCAGTTCTTC.

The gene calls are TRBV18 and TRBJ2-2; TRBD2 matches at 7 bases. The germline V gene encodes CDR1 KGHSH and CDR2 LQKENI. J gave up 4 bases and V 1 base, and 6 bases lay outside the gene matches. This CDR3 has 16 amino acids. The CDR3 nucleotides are TGTGCCAGCTCACCACAGCGGGGCCGGGGCACCGGGGAGCTGTTTTTT. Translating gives CASSPQRGRGTGELFF.

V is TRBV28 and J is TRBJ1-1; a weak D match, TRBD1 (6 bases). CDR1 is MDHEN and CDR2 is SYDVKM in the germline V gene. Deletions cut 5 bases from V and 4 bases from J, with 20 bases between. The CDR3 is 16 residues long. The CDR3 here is CASSDSGNRVGTEAFF. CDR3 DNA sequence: TGTGCCAGCAGTGACTCTGGTAACAGGGTAGGCACTGAAGCTTTCTTT.

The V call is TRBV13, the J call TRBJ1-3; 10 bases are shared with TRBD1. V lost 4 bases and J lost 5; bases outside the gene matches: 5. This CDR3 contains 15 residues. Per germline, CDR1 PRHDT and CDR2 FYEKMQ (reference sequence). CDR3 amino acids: CASSSTGGLRNTIYF. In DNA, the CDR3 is TGTGCCAGCAGCTCGACAGGGGGCTTAAGAAACACCATATATTTT.

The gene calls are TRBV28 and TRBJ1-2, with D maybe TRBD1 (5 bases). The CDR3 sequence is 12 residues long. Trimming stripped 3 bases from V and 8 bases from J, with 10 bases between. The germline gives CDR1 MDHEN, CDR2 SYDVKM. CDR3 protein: CASSFQGWGYTF. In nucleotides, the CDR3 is TGTGCCAGCAGTTTCCAGGGTTGGGGCTACACCTTC.

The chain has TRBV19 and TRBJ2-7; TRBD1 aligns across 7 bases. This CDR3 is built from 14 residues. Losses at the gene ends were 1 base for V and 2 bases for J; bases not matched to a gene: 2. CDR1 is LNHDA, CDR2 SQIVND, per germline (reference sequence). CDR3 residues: CASSIGDRPYEQYF. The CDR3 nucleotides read TGTGCCAGTAGTATAGGGGACAGACCCTACGAGCAGTACTTC.

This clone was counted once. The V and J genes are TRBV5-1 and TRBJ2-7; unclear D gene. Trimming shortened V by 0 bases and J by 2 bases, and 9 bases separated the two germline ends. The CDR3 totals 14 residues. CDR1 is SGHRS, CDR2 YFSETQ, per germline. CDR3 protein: CASSLAVGAYEQYF. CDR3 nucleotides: TGCGCCAGCAGCTTGGCGGTGGGCGCCTACGAGCAGTACTTC.

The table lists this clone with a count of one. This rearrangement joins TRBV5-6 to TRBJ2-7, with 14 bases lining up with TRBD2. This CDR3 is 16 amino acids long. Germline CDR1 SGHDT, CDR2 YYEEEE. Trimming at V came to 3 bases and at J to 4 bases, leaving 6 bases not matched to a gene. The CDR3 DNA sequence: TGTGCCAGCAGCTCAGGGACTAGCGGGGGCTTATACGAGCAGTACTTC. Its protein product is CASSSGTSGGLYEQYF.

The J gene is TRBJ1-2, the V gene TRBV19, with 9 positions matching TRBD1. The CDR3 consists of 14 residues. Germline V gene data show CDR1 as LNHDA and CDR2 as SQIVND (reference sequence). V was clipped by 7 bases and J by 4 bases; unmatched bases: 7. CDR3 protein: CASTNRGLFYGYTF. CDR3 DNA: TGTGCCAGTACAAACAGGGGGCTTTTCTATGGCTACACCTTC.